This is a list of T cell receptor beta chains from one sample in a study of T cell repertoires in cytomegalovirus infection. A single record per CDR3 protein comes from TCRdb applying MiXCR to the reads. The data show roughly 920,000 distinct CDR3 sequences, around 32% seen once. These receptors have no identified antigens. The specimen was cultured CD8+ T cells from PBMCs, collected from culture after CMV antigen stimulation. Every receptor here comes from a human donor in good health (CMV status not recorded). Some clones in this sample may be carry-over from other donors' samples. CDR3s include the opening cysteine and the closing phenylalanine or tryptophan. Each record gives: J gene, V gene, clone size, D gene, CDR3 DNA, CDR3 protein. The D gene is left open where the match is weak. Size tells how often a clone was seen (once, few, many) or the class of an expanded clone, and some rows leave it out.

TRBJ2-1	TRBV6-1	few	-	TGTGCCAGCAGTGGAACGGGGACCGATGAGCAGTTCTTC	CASSGTGTDEQFF
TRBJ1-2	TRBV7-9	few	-	TGTGCCACCTTCATCCGTGGAAACTATGGCTACACCTTC	CATFIRGNYGYTF
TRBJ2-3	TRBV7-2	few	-	TGTGCCAGCAGCTTACAGGGGACAACAGATACGCAGTATTTT	CASSLQGTTDTQYF
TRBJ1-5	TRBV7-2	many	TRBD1	TGTGCCAGCAGCAAAACCGGGACAGCTAGCAATCAGCCCCAGCATTTT	CASSKTGTASNQPQHF
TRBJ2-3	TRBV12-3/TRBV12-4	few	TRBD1	TGTGCCAGCAGCCCCAGGACAGGGGCAGATACGCAGTATTTT	CASSPRTGADTQYF
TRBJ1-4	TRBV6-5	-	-	TGTGCCAGCAGTCGCCTCGTACAGGGCCGTGAAAAACTGTTTTTT	CASSRLVQGREKLFF
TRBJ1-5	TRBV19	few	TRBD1	TGTGCTAGTAGTGGGTGGACAGGGAGCAATCAGCCCCAGCATTTT	CASSGWTGSNQPQHF
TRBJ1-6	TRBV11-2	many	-	TGTGCCAGCAGCGATCGACCCGCCCAGGTTTTCTATAATTCACCCCTCCACTTT	CASSDRPAQVFYNSPLHF
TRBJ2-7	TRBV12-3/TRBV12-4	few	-	TGTGCCAGCAGTATCAACAGGGATGAGCAGTACTTC	CASSINRDEQYF
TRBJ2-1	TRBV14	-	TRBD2	TGTGCCAGCAGCCAAGGCTCTAGCGGGGGTGTCTTC	CASSQGSSGGVF
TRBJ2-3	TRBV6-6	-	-	TGTGCCGGAGGGGCAACTAGCACAGATACGCAGTATTTT	CAGGATSTDTQYF
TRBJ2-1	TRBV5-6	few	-	TGTGCCAGCAGCGGGGGACACTCGAGAGTCAATGAGCAGTTCTTC	CASSGGHSRVNEQFF
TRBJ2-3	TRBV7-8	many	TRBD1	TGTGCCAGCAGCTTAAGGACAGGGACCACAGATACGCAGTATTTT	CASSLRTGTTDTQYF
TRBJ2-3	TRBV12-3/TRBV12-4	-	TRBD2	TGTGCCAGCAGTTCCCAGCGGGGGGGCACAGATACGCAGTATTTT	CASSSQRGGTDTQYF
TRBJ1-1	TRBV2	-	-	TGTGCCAGTCCTCGGGGTGTCACTGAAGCTTTCTTT	CASPRGVTEAFF
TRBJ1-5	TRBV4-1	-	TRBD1	TGCGCCAGCAGCCTAGGGGGCATCGGAAATAGTGAGCCCCAGCATTTT	CASSLGGIGNSEPQHF
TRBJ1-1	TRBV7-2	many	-	TGTGCCAGCAGCATCCGGGCCCTGGCGGGCACTGAAGCTTTCTTT	CASSIRALAGTEAFF
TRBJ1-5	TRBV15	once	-	TGTGCCACCAGCAGGGACAAGGGTAATCAGCCCCAGCATTTT	CATSRDKGNQPQHF
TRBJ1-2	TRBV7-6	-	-	TGTGCCAGCAGCCCCACTGAAGAAACCTATGGCTACACCTTC	CASSPTEETYGYTF
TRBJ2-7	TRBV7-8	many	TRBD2	TGTGCCAGCAGCCCGGGACTAGCGTCCTACGAGCAGTACTTC	CASSPGLASYEQYF
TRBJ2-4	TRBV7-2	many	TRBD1	TGTGCCAGCAGCTTCCTGACAGGGACCAAAAACATTCAGTACTTC	CASSFLTGTKNIQYF
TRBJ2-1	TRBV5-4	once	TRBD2	TGTGCCAGCAGCTTGGGATTATCGGGGGGGCCTCACAATGAGCAGTTCTTC	CASSLGLSGGPHNEQFF
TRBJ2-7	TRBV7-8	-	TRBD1	TGTGCCAGCAGCTTTAGGGGGACAGGTGGTTACGAGCAGTACTTC	CASSFRGTGGYEQYF
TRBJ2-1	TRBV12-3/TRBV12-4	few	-	TGTGCCAGCAGCCAGGGGGGGATTGACTACAATGAGCAGTTCTTC	CASSQGGIDYNEQFF
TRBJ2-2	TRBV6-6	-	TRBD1	TGTGCCAGCAGTAAGGACAGGGCCAACACCGGGGAGCTGTTTTTT	CASSKDRANTGELFF
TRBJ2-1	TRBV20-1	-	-	TGCAGTGCTAGACCCGACACCGCGAGCTCCTACAATGAGCAGTTCTTC	CSARPDTASSYNEQFF
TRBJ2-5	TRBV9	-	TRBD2	TGTGCCAGCAGCGGGAGGGATAGCGGGGGAACAGAGACCCAGTACTTC	CASSGRDSGGTETQYF
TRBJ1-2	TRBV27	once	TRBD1	TGTGCCAGCAGTGTGACAGGGAGTGACTATGGCTACACCTTC	CASSVTGSDYGYTF
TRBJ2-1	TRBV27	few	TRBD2	TGTGCCAGCAGCCTAGCGGGGGGGCCTCCATACAATGAGCAGTTCTTC	CASSLAGGPPYNEQFF
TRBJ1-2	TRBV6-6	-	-	TGTGCCAGCGAAGCGGGGCTAACTATCGACGGCTACACCTTC	CASEAGLTIDGYTF
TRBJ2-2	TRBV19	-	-	TGTGCCAGTAGTATCTTTACAGGGTGGACCGGGGAGCTGTTTTTT	CASSIFTGWTGELFF
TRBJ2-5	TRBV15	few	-	TGTGCCACCAGCAGAGACTGGCGGGGAATCCAAGAGACCCAGTACTTC	CATSRDWRGIQETQYF
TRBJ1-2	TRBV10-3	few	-	TGTGCCATCACGCAGGACAGTAACTATGGCTACACCTTC	CAITQDSNYGYTF
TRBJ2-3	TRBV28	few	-	TGTGCCAGCAGTAGGCCACCGGGGGATACGCAGTATTTT	CASSRPPGDTQYF
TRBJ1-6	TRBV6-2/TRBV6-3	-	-	TGTGCCAGCAGTTGGGGGGTAAAGAATTCACCCCTCCACTTT	CASSWGVKNSPLHF
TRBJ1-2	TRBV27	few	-	TGTGCCAGCAGCGAAGGGACTGGGGTCTTCTCTAACTATGGCTACACCTTC	CASSEGTGVFSNYGYTF
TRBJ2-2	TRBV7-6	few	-	TGTGCCAGCAGCTTCTCCGGGACTCCCCCGACCACCGGGGAGCTGTTTTTT	CASSFSGTPPTTGELFF
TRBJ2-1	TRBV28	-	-	TGTGCCAGCAGTGGGGGGGGGCCAGACAATGAGCAGTTCTTC	CASSGGGPDNEQFF
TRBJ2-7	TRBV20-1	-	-	TGCAGTGCTAGAGTCAAGGGTAAGGCCTACGAGCAGTACTTC	CSARVKGKAYEQYF
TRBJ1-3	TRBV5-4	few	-	TGTGCCAGCAGCTCGGGACCCCTAGGCGGGTTCGACACCATATATTTT	CASSSGPLGGFDTIYF
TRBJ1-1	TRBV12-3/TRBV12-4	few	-	TGTGCCAGCAGTCCGCCGGGGTTCTCGACTGAAGAAGCTTTCTTT	CASSPPGFSTEEAFF
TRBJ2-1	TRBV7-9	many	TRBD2	TGTGCCAGCAGCCCCGGGGGGTTCAATGAGCAGTTCTTC	CASSPGGFNEQFF
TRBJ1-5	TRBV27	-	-	TGTGCCAGCAGTTTAATAGGGCTGGAGGAGCCCCAGCATTTT	CASSLIGLEEPQHF
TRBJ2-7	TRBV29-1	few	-	TGCAGCGGTGGCCGGGACACTAGCGAGCAGTACTTC	CSGGRDTSEQYF
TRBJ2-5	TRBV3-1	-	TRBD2	TGTGCCAGCAGCCACGGTCGACGAGCGGGGGACCAAGAGACCCAGTACTTC	CASSHGRRAGDQETQYF
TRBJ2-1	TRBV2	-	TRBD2	TGTGCCAGCAGTGAAGCGGCTAGCGGGGCGGATGAGCAGTTCTTC	CASSEAASGADEQFF
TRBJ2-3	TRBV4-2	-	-	TGTGCCAGCAGCCCCGGACGTAGCTCAGATACGCAGTATTTT	CASSPGRSSDTQYF
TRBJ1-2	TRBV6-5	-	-	TGTGCCAGCAGTTACTCGAGGGGAGGCGGCTACACCTTC	CASSYSRGGGYTF
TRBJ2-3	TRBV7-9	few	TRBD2	TGTGCCAGCAGCTTAGAACCGCTAGCGGATCATCTCAATACGCAGTATTTT	CASSLEPLADHLNTQYF
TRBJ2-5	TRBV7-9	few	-	TGTGCCAGCATCAAAGACCGATACCAAGAGACCCAGTACTTC	CASIKDRYQETQYF
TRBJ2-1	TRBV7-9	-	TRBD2	TGTGCCAGCAGCTCCCGGACTAGCGGGGGGGTCTCCTACAATGAGCAGTTCTTC	CASSSRTSGGVSYNEQFF
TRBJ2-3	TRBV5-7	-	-	TGTGCCAGCAGCCGTAGGGAAGGGGGAATGACACGGGATACGCAGTATTTT	CASSRREGGMTRDTQYF
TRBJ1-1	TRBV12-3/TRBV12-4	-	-	TGTGCCAGCATTCCCCCTGGGGGCAGGGGCACTGAAGCTTTCTTT	CASIPPGGRGTEAFF
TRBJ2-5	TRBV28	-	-	TGTGCCAGCAGGGGGTGGGGGCTGGAAGAGACCCAGTACTTC	CASRGWGLEETQYF